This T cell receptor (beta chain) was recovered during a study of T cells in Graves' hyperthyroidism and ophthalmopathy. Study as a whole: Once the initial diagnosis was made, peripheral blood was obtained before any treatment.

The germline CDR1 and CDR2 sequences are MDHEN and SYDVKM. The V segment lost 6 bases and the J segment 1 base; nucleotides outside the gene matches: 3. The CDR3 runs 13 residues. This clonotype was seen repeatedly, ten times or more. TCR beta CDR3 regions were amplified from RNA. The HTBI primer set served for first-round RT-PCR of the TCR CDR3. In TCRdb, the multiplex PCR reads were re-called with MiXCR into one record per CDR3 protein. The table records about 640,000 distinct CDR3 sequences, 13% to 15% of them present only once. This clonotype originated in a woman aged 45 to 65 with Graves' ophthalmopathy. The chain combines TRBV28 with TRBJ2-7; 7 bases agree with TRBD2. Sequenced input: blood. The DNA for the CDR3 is TGTGCCAGCAGCTTCGGGGGGTCCTACGAGCAGTACTTC. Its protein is CASSFGGSYEQYF.